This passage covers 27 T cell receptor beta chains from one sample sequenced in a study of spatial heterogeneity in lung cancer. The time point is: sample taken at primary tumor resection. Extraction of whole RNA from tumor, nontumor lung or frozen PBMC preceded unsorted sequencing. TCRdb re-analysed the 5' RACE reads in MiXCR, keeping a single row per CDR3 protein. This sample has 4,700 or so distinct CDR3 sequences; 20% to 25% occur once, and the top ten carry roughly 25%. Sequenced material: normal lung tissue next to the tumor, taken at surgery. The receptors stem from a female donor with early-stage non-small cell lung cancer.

CDR3 sequence reads: CASSRRGERGNTIYF. The CDR3 DNA is TGTGCCAGCAGCCGCCGGGGGGAGAGAGGAAACACCATATATTTT. The gene calls are TRBV11-2 and TRBJ1-3; weak D call: TRBD1 (5 bases). Germline CDR1 SGHAT, CDR2 FQNNGV. Trimming took off 5 bases at V and 4 bases at J, with 15 bases between the two ends. This CDR3 spans 15 amino acids.

CDR3 DNA: TGTGCCAGCAGCCCAGGGAGTCCTCGAGTCCCCCAGCATTTT. Protein product: CASSPGSPRVPQHF. The rearrangement uses TRBV2 and TRBJ1-5; weak D call: TRBD1 (5 bases). The CDR3 covers 14 residues. V was trimmed by 6 bases and J by 10 bases, leaving 19 bases between them. CDR1 is SNHLY and CDR2 is FYNNEI in the germline V gene.

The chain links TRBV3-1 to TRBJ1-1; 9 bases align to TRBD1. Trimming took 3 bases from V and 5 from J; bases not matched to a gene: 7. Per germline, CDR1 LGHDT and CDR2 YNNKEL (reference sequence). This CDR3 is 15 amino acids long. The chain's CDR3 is CASSHTGQGGTEAFF. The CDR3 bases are TGTGCCAGCAGCCATACGGGACAGGGCGGAACTGAAGCTTTCTTT.

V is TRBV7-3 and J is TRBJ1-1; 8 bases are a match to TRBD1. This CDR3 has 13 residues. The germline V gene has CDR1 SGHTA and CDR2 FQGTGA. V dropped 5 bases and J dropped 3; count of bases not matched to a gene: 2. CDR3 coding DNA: TGTGCCAGCAGCCCGACAGGGGACACTGAAGCTTTCTTT. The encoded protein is CASSPTGDTEAFF. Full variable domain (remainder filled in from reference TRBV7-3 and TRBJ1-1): GAGVSQTPSNKVTEKGKYVELRCDPISGHTALYWYRQSLGQGPEFLIYFQGTGAADDSGLPNDRFFAVRPEGSVSTLKIQRTERGDSAVYLCASSPTGDTEAFFGQGTRLTVV.

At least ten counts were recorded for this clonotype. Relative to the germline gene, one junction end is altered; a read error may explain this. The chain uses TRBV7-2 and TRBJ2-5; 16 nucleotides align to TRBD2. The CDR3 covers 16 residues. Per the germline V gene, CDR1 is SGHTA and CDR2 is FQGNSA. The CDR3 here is CASSLSAGTSGGAAHF. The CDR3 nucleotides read TGTGCCAGCAGCTTGTCCGCCGGGACTAGCGGGGGGGCCGCACACTTC.

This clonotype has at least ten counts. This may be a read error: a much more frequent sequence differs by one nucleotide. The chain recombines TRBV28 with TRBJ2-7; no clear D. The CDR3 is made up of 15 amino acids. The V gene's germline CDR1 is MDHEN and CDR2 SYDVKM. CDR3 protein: CASSFSAWSSHEQYF. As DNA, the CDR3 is TGTGCCAGCAGTTTTTCGGCCTGGAGCTCCCACGAGCAGTACTTC.

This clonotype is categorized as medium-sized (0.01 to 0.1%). The CDR3 sequence: CASSRPRGAGELFF. The CDR3 coding sequence is TGTGCCAGCAGCCGCCCTAGGGGGGCCGGGGAGCTGTTTTTT. The chain employs TRBV3-1 and TRBJ2-2; D is possibly TRBD1 or TRBD2 (6 bases each). From germline, CDR1 is LGHDT and CDR2 YNNKEL (reference sequence). The V end lost 4 bases, the J end lost 6 bases, and 12 bases lay between the germline ends. CDR3 length equals 14 residues.

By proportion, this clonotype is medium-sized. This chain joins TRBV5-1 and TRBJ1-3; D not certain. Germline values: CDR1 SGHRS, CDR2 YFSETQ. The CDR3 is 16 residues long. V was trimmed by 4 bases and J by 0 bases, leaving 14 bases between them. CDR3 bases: TGCGCCAGCAGCAACGACCCTCTAGGCTCTGGAAACACCATATATTTT. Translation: CASSNDPLGSGNTIYF. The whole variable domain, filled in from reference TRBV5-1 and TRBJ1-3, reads KAGVTQTPRYLIKTRGQQVTLSCSPISGHRSVSWYQQTPGQGLQFLFEYFSETQRNKGNFPGRFSGRQFSNSRSEMNVSTLELGDSALYLCASSNDPLGSGNTIYFGEGSWLTVV.

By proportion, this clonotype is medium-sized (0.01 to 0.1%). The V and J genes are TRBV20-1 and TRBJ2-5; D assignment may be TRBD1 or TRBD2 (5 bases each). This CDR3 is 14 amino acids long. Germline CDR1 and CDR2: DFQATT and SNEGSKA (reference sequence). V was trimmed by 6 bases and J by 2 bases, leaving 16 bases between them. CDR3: CSAVHRGHQETQYF. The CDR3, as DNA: TGCAGTGCGGTTCACCGGGGCCATCAAGAGACCCAGTACTTC.

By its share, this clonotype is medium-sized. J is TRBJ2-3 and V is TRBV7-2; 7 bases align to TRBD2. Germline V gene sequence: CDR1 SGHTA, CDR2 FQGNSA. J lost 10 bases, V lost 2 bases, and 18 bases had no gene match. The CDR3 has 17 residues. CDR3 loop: CASSLRRQRESPMAQYF. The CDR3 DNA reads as TGTGCCAGCAGCTTAAGAAGGCAGCGGGAATCCCCTATGGCGCAGTATTTT.

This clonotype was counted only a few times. CDR3 residues: CSVRGVQETQYF. CDR3 DNA: TGCAGCGTCAGGGGGGTCCAAGAGACCCAGTACTTC. This rearrangement joins TRBV29-1 to TRBJ2-5; a possible D gene is TRBD1 (7 bases). The CDR3 consists of 12 residues. The germline gives CDR1 SQVTM, CDR2 ANQGSEA. V shed 6 bases and J shed 1 base, with 9 bases lying between them.

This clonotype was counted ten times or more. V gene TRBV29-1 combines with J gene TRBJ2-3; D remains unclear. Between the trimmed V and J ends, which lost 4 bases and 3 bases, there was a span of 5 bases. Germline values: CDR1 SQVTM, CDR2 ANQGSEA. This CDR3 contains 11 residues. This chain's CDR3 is CSVGTTDTQYF. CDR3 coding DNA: TGCAGCGTTGGCACAACAGATACGCAGTATTTT.

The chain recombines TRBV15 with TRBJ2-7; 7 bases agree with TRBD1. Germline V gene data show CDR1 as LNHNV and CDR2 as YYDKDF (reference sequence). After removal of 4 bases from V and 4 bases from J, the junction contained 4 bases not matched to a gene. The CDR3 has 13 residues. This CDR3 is CATSKGGGYEQYF. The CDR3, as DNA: TGTGCCACCAGCAAAGGGGGCGGGTACGAGCAGTACTTC. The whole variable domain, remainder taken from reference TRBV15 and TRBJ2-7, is DAMVIQNPRYQVTQFGKPVTLSCSQTLNHNVMYWYQQKSSQAPKLLFHYYDKDFNNEADTPDNFQSRRPNTSFCFLDIRSPGLGDTAMYLCATSKGGGYEQYFGPGTRLTVT.

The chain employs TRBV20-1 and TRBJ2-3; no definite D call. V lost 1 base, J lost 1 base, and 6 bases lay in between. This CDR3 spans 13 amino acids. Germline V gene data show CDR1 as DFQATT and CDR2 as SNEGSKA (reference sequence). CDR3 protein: CSARVSGTDTQYF. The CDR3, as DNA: TGCAGTGCTAGAGTGTCGGGCACAGATACGCAGTATTTT.

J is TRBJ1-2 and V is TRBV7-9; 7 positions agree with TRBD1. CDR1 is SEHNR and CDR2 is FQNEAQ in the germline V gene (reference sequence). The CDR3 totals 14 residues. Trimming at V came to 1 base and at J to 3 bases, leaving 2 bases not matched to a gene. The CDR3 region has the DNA TGTGCCAGCAGCTTAGGAGGGGGCGACTATGGCTACACCTTC. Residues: CASSLGGGDYGYTF. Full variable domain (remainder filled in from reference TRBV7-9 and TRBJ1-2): DTGVSQNPRHKITKRGQNVTFRCDPISEHNRLYWYRQTLGQGPEFLTYFQNEAQLEKSRLLSDRFSAERPKGSFSTLEIQRTEQGDSAMYLCASSLGGGDYGYTFGSGTRLTVV.

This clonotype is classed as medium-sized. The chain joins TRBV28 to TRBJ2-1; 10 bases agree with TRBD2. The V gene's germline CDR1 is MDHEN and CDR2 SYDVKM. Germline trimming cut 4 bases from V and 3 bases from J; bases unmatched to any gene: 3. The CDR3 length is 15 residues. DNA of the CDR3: TGTGCCAGCAGTTCGGGACTAGCGCTCTACAATGAGCAGTTCTTC. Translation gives CASSSGLALYNEQFF.

CDR3 region: CASSLSGTGYNEQFF. The CDR3, as DNA: TGTGCCAGCAGCTTATCCGGGACAGGGTACAATGAGCAGTTCTTC. The chain couples TRBV6-2 or TRBV6-3 to TRBJ2-1; 9 nucleotides agree with TRBD1. V dropped 6 bases and J dropped 4; count of bases not matched to a gene: 7. The CDR3 consists of 15 residues. Germline values: CDR1 MNHEY, CDR2 SVGEGT.

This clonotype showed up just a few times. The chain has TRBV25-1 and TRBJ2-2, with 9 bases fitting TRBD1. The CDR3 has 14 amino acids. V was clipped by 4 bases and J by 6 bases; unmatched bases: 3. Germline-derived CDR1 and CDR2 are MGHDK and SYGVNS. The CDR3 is CASSGDREAGELFF. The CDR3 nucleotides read TGTGCCAGCAGTGGGGACAGGGAGGCCGGGGAGCTGTTTTTT.

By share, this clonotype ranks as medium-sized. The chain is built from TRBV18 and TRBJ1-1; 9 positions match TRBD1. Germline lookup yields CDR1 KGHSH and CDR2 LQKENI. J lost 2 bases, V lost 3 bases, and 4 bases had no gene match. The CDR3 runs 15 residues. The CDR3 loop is CASSPRQGGNTEAFF. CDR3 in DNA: TGTGCCAGCTCACCGCGACAGGGGGGAAACACTGAAGCTTTCTTT.

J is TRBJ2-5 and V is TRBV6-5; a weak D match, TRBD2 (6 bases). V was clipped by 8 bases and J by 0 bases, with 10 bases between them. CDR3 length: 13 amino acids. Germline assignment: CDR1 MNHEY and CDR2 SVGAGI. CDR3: CASRWGDQETQYF. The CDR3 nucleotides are TGTGCCAGCCGTTGGGGGGACCAAGAGACCCAGTACTTC.

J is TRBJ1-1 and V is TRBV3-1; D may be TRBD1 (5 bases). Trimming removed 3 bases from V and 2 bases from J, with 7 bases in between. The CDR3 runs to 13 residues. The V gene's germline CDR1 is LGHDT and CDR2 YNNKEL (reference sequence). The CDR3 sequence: CASSHGGNTEAFF. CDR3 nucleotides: TGTGCCAGCAGCCATGGGGGAAACACTGAAGCTTTCTTT.

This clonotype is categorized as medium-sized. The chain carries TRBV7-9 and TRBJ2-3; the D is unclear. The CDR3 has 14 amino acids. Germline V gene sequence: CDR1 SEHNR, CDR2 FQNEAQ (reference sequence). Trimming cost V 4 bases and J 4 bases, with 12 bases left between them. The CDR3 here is CASSSPWGADTQYF. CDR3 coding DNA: TGTGCCAGCAGCTCCCCGTGGGGTGCAGATACGCAGTATTTT.

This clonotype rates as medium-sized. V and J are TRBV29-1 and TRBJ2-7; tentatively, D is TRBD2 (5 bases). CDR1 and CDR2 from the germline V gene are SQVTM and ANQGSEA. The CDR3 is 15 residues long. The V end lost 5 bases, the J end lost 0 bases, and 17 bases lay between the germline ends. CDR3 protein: CSVLGEPGASYEQYF. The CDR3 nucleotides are TGCAGCGTTCTTGGGGAGCCGGGTGCCTCCTACGAGCAGTACTTC.

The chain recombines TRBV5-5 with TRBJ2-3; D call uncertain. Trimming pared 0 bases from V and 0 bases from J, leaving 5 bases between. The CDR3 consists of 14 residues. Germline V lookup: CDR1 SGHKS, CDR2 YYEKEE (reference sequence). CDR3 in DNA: TGTGCCAGCAGCTTGGTAGTCAGCACAGATACGCAGTATTTT. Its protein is CASSLVVSTDTQYF.

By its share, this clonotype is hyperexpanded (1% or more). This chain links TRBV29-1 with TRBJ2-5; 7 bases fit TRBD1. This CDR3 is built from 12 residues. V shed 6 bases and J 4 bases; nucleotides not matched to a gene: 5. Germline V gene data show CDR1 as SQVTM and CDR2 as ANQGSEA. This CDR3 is CSVHRGGETQYF. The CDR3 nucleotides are TGCAGCGTCCACAGGGGTGGAGAGACCCAGTACTTC.

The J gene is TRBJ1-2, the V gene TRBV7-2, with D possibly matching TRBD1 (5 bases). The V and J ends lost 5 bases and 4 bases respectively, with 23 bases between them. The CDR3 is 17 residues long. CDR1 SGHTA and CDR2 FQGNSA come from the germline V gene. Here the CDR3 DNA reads TGTGCCAGCAGCCCCGCTGGGGCGAGGGGCAATGTCTATGGCTACACCTTC. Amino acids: CASSPAGARGNVYGYTF.

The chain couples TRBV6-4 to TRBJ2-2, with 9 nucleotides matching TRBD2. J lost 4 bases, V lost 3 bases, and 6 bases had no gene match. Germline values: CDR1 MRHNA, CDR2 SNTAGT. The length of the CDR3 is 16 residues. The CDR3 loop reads CASSEAGGQATGELFF. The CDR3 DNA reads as TGTGCCAGCAGTGAGGCGGGGGGGCAAGCCACCGGGGAGCTGTTTTTT.